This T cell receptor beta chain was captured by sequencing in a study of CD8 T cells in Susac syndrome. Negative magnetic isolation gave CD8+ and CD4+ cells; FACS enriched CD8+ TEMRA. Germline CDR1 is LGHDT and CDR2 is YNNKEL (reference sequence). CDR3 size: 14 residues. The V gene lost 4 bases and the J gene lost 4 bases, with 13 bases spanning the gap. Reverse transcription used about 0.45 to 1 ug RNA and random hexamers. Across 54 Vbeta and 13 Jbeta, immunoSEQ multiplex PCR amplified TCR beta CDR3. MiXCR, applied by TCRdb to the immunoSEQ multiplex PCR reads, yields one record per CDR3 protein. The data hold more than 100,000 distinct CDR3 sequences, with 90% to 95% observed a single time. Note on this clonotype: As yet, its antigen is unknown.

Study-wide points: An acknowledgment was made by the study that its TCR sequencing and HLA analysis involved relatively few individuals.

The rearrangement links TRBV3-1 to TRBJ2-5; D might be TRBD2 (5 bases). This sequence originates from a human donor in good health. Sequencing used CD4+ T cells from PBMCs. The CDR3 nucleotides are TGTGCCAGCAGCCGCGGTTACGGAGGAGAGACCCAGTACTTC. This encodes CASSRGYGGETQYF.